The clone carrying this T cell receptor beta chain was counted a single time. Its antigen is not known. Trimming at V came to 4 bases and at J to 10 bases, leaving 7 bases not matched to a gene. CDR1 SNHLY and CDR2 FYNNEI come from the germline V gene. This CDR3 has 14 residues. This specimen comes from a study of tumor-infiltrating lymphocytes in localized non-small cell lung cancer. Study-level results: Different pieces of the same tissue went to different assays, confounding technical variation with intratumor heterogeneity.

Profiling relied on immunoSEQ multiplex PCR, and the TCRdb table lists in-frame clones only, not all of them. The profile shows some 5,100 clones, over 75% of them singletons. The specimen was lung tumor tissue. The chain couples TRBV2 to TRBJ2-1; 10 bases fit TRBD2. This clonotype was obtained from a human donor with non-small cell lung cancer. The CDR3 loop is CASSANSGGSEQFF. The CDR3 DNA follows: TGTGCCAGCAGTGCGAATAGCGGGGGGAGCGAGCAGTTCTTC.